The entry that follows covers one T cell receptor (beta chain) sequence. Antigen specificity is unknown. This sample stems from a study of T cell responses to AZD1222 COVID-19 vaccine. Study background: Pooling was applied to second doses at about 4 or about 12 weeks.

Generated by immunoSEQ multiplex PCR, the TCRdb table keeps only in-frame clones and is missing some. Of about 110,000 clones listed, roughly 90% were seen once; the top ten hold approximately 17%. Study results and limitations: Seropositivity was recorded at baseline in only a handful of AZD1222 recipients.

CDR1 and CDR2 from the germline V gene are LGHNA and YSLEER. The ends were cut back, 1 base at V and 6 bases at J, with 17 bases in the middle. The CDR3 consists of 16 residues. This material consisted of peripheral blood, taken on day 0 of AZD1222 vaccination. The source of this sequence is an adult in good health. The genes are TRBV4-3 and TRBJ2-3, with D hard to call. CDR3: CASSQGRLSGADTQYF. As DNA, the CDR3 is TGCGCCAGCAGCCAAGGGAGACTTTCCGGTGCGGATACGCAGTATTTT.